This T cell receptor (beta chain) was sequenced during a study of T cell repertoires in cytomegalovirus infection. Study overall: Selection of CMV epitopes for the study included recently identified HLA-C-restricted and well-studied HLA-B-restricted ones. It was the public TCR beta signatures that indicated both CMV infection and matching HLA type.

The CDR3 length is 15 residues. V lost 1 base and J 1 base, leaving 10 bases between the germline ends. From germline, CDR1 is MNHNS and CDR2 SASEGT. Study results and caveats: The ex vivo response was dominated by HLA-C-restricted CMV-specific TCR beta clonotypes. Cumulative frequency of public TCR beta families picked out carriers of CMV plus the relevant HLA.

This clonotype appeared once. Antigen: not known. TCRdb re-called the reads with MiXCR, one entry per CDR3 protein. The sample records a few hundred thousand distinct CDR3 sequences, over 35% being singletons. Sample: cultured PBMCs, taken from culture after CMV antigen stimulation. The chain employs TRBV6-1 and TRBJ2-5, with no clear D. The receptor comes from a human donor in good health (CMV status not recorded). Some clones in this sample may be carry-over from other donors' samples. The CDR3: CASSEVGYSQETQYF. The CDR3 coding sequence is TGTGCCAGCAGTGAAGTAGGGTATTCCCAAGAGACCCAGTACTTC.